The 22 T cell receptor beta chains listed next were all sequenced from one sample in a study of T cells in Graves' hyperthyroidism and ophthalmopathy. Researchers amplified the TCR beta CDR3 regions from RNA transcripts. A first-round RT-PCR of the TCR CDR3 used the HTBI primer set. Each CDR3 protein is one row after TCRdb ran MiXCR on the multiplex PCR reads. The sample holds hundreds of thousands of distinct CDR3 sequences, roughly 46% seen once. The sequenced material came from peripheral blood or thyroid tissue (not recorded which). These receptors all stem from a woman in her late teens or twenties with Graves' hyperthyroidism.

This clonotype has a count of ten or more. This chain joins TRBV29-1 and TRBJ1-2, with TRBD1 matching 7 bases. V was clipped by 5 bases and J by 4 bases; unmatched bases: 7. In germline, CDR1 is SQVTM, CDR2 ANQGSEA. The CDR3 contains 13 residues. The CDR3 here is CSVSPYRGYGYTF. CDR3 in DNA: TGCAGCGTTTCTCCCTACAGGGGCTATGGCTACACCTTC. The variable domain in full, completed from reference TRBV29-1 and TRBJ1-2, reads SAVISQKPSRDICQRGTSLTIQCQVDSQVTMMFWYRQQPGQSLTLIATANQGSEATYESGFVIDKFPISRPNLTFSTLTVSNMSPEDSSIYLCSVSPYRGYGYTFGSGTRLTVV.

The chain recombines TRBV7-2 with TRBJ2-5; D is uncertain. The CDR3 is 13 amino acids. V was pared by 5 bases and J by 4 bases, with 11 bases between. Germline values: CDR1 SGHTA, CDR2 FQGNSA. CDR3 residues: CASSSRFGETQYF. CDR3 coding DNA: TGTGCCAGCAGCAGCAGGTTCGGAGAGACCCAGTACTTC.

The CDR3 region is CATSRYSGRYTDTQYF. In DNA, the CDR3 is TGTGCCACCAGCAGATATAGCGGGAGGTACACAGATACGCAGTATTTT. This chain uses TRBV15 with TRBJ2-3; 10 nucleotides agree with TRBD2. Germline lookup yields CDR1 LNHNV and CDR2 YYDKDF (reference sequence). V gave up 2 bases and J gave up 2 bases; unmatched junction bases: 4. The CDR3 extends over 16 amino acids.

In this sample, this clonotype turned up a few times. The CDR3 is CASSAPGNQPQHF. CDR3 bases: TGTGCCAGCAGCGCCCCAGGGAATCAGCCCCAGCATTTT. The chain is built from TRBV7-8 and TRBJ1-5; TRBD1 might be the D (5 bases). V was trimmed by 5 bases and J by 4 bases, leaving 9 bases between them. This CDR3 is built from 13 residues. Germline CDR1 SGHVS, CDR2 FQNEAQ.

This clonotype was observed a handful of times. V usage is TRBV7-2 and J usage is TRBJ1-2; TRBD1 matches 7 bases. The V gene end was trimmed by 3 bases and the J gene end by 4 bases; junction bases not matched to a gene: 8. Germline assignment: CDR1 SGHTA and CDR2 FQGNSA. The length of the CDR3 is 15 residues. The CDR3 reads CASSLGPGQTYGYTF. The CDR3 DNA follows: TGTGCCAGCAGCTTGGGTCCGGGACAGACCTATGGCTACACCTTC. Full variable domain (rest looked up from reference TRBV7-2 and TRBJ1-2): GAGVSQSPSNKVTEKGKDVELRCDPISGHTALYWYRQSLGQGLEFLIYFQGNSAPDKSGLPSDRFSAERTGGSVSTLTIQRTQQEDSAVYLCASSLGPGQTYGYTFGSGTRLTVV.

The chain uses TRBV15 and TRBJ2-5, with 7 bases lining up with TRBD2. Per the germline V gene, CDR1 is LNHNV and CDR2 is YYDKDF (reference sequence). This CDR3 has 15 residues. Losses at the gene ends were 4 bases for V and 5 bases for J; bases not matched to a gene: 10. CDR3 nucleotide sequence: TGTGCCACCAGCATTTCCGGGGGGTCGGTGGAGACCCAGTACTTC. Translation gives CATSISGGSVETQYF.

About this clonotype: Being one base from a much bigger clone, this may be a read error. The genes are TRBV5-5 and TRBJ1-6; weak D call: TRBD1 (5 bases). In germline, CDR1 is SGHKS, CDR2 YYEKEE (reference sequence). The CDR3 is 14 residues long. The CDR3 is CASSTRRGGSPLHF. The DNA for the CDR3 is TGCGCCAGCAGCACCCGACGGGGGGGATCACCCCTCCACTTT.

The chain is built from TRBV2 and TRBJ2-5, with D tentatively TRBD1 or TRBD2 (5 bases each). This CDR3 has 14 amino acids. Germline V gene sequence: CDR1 SNHLY, CDR2 FYNNEI. With 5 bases removed from V and 5 bases from J, the gap between germline ends came to 15 bases. For the CDR3, the DNA is TGTGCCAGCAGTCCCTGGGGCTGGGGGGAGACCCAGTACTTC. Translating it yields CASSPWGWGETQYF.

There are a few counts of this clonotype. This chain links TRBV29-1 with TRBJ2-7; D may be TRBD1 or TRBD2 (5 bases each). Germline loops: CDR1 SQVTM, CDR2 ANQGSEA. This CDR3 comprises 17 residues. V shed 1 base and J shed 2 bases, with 21 bases lying between them. CDR3 sequence reads: CSVEVLAGGARPYEQYF. The CDR3 nucleotides are TGCAGCGTTGAAGTTCTCGCTGGGGGAGCGAGGCCCTACGAGCAGTACTTC.

Worth noting for this clonotype: A much larger clonotype is one base distant, so this may be a read error. The chain recombines TRBV7-9 with TRBJ1-3; the D is unclear. This CDR3 has 13 residues. Trimming took off 8 bases at V and 1 base at J, with 9 bases between the two ends. In germline, CDR1 is SEHNR, CDR2 FQNEAQ (reference sequence). Here the CDR3 DNA reads TGTGCCAGCGGTCCGGCGTCTGGAAACACCATATATTTT. It yields the protein CASGPASGNTIYF.

The CDR3 loop is CASSFSWGLNYGYTF. The DNA of the CDR3 is TGTGCCAGCAGCTTTTCTTGGGGGCTCAACTATGGCTACACCTTC. This rearrangement joins TRBV7-9 to TRBJ1-2; D is perhaps TRBD1 (6 bases). The V and J ends lost 3 bases and 2 bases respectively, with 13 bases between them. CDR3 length: 15 amino acids. Germline loops: CDR1 SEHNR, CDR2 FQNEAQ (reference sequence).

The V and J genes are TRBV5-1 and TRBJ2-7; TRBD2 agrees at 11 bases. Germline loops: CDR1 SGHRS, CDR2 YFSETQ. J was trimmed by 5 bases and V by 3 bases; bases with no gene match: 4. The length of the CDR3 is 14 residues. CDR3 nucleotides: TGCGCCAGCAGCTCGGGACTAGCGGTCGACGAGCAGTACTTC. Its translation: CASSSGLAVDEQYF.

This clonotype was found many times. The V and J genes are TRBV25-1 and TRBJ2-7, with D tentatively TRBD2 (5 bases). V was shortened by 1 base and J by 2 bases, with 15 bases between the two germline ends. The length of the CDR3 is 16 residues. Germline-derived CDR1 and CDR2 are MGHDK and SYGVNS. CDR3 residues: CASSEFASGPPYEQYF. The CDR3 DNA reads as TGTGCCAGCAGTGAATTCGCCAGCGGTCCTCCCTACGAGCAGTACTTC.

This clonotype has a handful of counts. This CDR3 reads CASSTGDEDNEKLFF. DNA for the CDR3: TGTGCCAGCAGTACAGGTGACGAGGATAATGAAAAACTGTTTTTT. The chain uses TRBV9 and TRBJ1-4; perhaps TRBD1 as D (5 bases). V lost 5 bases and J 4 bases, leaving 15 bases between the germline ends. Germline assignment: CDR1 SGDLS and CDR2 YYNGEE. CDR3 length: 15 amino acids.

This chain joins TRBV29-1 and TRBJ1-2, with D unclear. The CDR3 runs 12 residues. Trimming removed 6 bases from V and 5 bases from J, with 13 bases in between. CDR1 SQVTM and CDR2 ANQGSEA come from the germline V gene. The CDR3 here is CSVVAAGYGYTF. As DNA, the CDR3 is TGCAGCGTCGTTGCGGCTGGATATGGCTACACCTTC. The whole variable domain, remainder taken from reference TRBV29-1 and TRBJ1-2, is SAVISQKPSRDICQRGTSLTIQCQVDSQVTMMFWYRQQPGQSLTLIATANQGSEATYESGFVIDKFPISRPNLTFSTLTVSNMSPEDSSIYLCSVVAAGYGYTFGSGTRLTVV.

V is TRBV7-2 and J is TRBJ1-6, with 8 bases that match TRBD1. Germline lookup yields CDR1 SGHTA and CDR2 FQGNSA. Unmatched junction bases numbered 9, after V lost 5 bases and J lost 15 bases. The CDR3 is made up of 13 amino acids. The CDR3 region has the DNA TGTGCCAGCAGCCTCGGACAGGGCGAAATCCTCCACTTT. It is translated as CASSLGQGEILHF.

The rearrangement joins TRBV7-9 to TRBJ1-1; possible D gene TRBD1, 6 bases. This CDR3 has 14 residues. The germline V and J ends were trimmed by 5 bases and 0 bases, with 10 bases remaining between them. Germline-derived CDR1 and CDR2 are SEHNR and FQNEAQ (reference sequence). The CDR3 loop is CASSQGIMNTEAFF. In nucleotides, the CDR3 is TGTGCCAGCAGCCAGGGGATCATGAACACTGAAGCTTTCTTT. Using reference TRBV7-9 and TRBJ1-1 for the parts outside the CDR3, the full variable domain is DTGVSQNPRHKITKRGQNVTFRCDPISEHNRLYWYRQTLGQGPEFLTYFQNEAQLEKSRLLSDRFSAERPKGSFSTLEIQRTEQGDSAMYLCASSQGIMNTEAFFGQGTRLTVV.

This clonotype was observed many times. The V and J genes are TRBV7-2 and TRBJ1-1; D not certain. Germline-derived CDR1 and CDR2 are SGHTA and FQGNSA. V was pared by 1 base and J by 1 base, with 7 bases between. This CDR3 is 14 amino acids long. The CDR3 nucleotides read TGTGCCAGCAGCTTAGACCAGAAGAACACTGAAGCTTTCTTT. Translation: CASSLDQKNTEAFF. Filled out from reference TRBV7-2 and TRBJ1-1, the complete variable domain reads GAGVSQSPSNKVTEKGKDVELRCDPISGHTALYWYRQSLGQGLEFLIYFQGNSAPDKSGLPSDRFSAERTGGSVSTLTIQRTQQEDSAVYLCASSLDQKNTEAFFGQGTRLTVV.

This clonotype appeared once. The chain is built from TRBV20-1 and TRBJ2-7, with 15 positions matching TRBD2. J lost 7 bases, V lost 5 bases, and 9 bases had no gene match. The CDR3 loop spans 15 amino acids. Germline V gives CDR1 DFQATT, CDR2 SNEGSKA (reference sequence). In DNA form, the CDR3 reads TGCAGTGCTCTAGACGGGACTAGCGGGAGGCTTGAGCAGTACTTC. Protein: CSALDGTSGRLEQYF.

Details on this clonotype: This may stem from a read error, because a much larger clone lies one nucleotide away. The chain carries TRBV4-2 and TRBJ1-4; the D is unclear. Germline V gives CDR1 LGHNA, CDR2 YNFKEQ. Trimming took 4 bases from V and 0 from J, leaving 6 bases between them. This CDR3 spans 14 amino acids. CDR3 residues: CASSPVPTNEKLFF. The CDR3, as DNA: TGTGCCAGCAGCCCAGTGCCAACTAATGAAAAACTGTTTTTT.

This clonotype was found once. The chain links TRBV2 to TRBJ2-7, with D maybe TRBD2 (6 bases). The CDR3 totals 13 residues. Trimming cost V 6 bases and J 3 bases, with 12 bases left between them. The germline V gene has CDR1 SNHLY and CDR2 FYNNEI. For the CDR3, the DNA is TGTGCCAGCAGCCAAGGGGACTTCTACGAGCAGTACTTC. Translation gives CASSQGDFYEQYF.

The rearrangement links TRBV10-3 to TRBJ1-4, with a possible D match to TRBD1 (5 bases). V was clipped by 2 bases and J by 10 bases, with 14 bases between them. Germline V gene lookup returns CDR1 ENHRY and CDR2 SYGVKD. There are 14 residues in the CDR3. The CDR3 region is CAISEEGEWGKLFF. CDR3 nucleotides: TGTGCCATCAGTGAGGAAGGGGAATGGGGAAAACTGTTTTTT.